The rows below give T cell receptor beta chains drawn from one sample of a study of T cells in localized non-small cell lung cancer. Sequencing used immunoSEQ multiplex PCR; TCRdb keeps in-frame clones, though not all of them. The table includes some 3,000 clones, 24% detected once. This specimen consisted of lung tumor tissue, obtained before any cancer treatment. The receptors here all came from an older female donor with stage I lung adenocarcinoma. The CDR3 runs from the conserved cysteine through the conserved F or W. Fields, in order: D gene, V gene, clone size, J gene, CDR3 length, CDR3 protein, CDR3 DNA. The D gene is left open where the match is weak. Rows may omit the clone size; those that give it use once, few, many or a size class.

NA	TRBV30	NA	TRBJ2-2	13	CAWSVLSIGELFF	TGTGCCTGGAGTGTACTTTCCATCGGGGAGCTGTTTTTT
TRBD2	TRBV6-8	few	TRBJ2-1	18	CASSYSAMGAGGSNEQFF	TGTGCCAGCAGTTACTCGGCCATGGGAGCGGGGGGTTCCAATGAGCAGTTCTTC
TRBD2	TRBV18	NA	TRBJ2-2	15	CASSPRGVNTGELFF	TGTGCCAGCTCACCCCGGGGGGTGAACACCGGGGAGCTGTTTTTT
TRBD1	TRBV6-8	few	TRBJ1-2	15	CASTMTGSLNYGYTF	TGTGCCAGCACTATGACAGGGTCCCTTAACTATGGCTACACCTTC
TRBD2	TRBV11-3	NA	TRBJ2-1	16	CASSLGGLAGEAEQFF	TGTGCCAGCAGCCTAGGAGGGCTAGCGGGGGAGGCCGAGCAGTTCTTC
TRBD2	TRBV14	NA	TRBJ2-7	19	CASSQDRWVGGGAKYEQYF	TGTGCCAGCAGCCAAGATCGGTGGGTCGGCGGGGGGGCCAAATACGAGCAGTACTTC
TRBD2	TRBV11-3	few	TRBJ2-2	17	CASSLELAGENTGELFF	TGTGCCAGCAGCTTGGAACTAGCGGGGGAGAACACCGGGGAGCTGTTTTTT
NA	TRBV11-3	few	TRBJ2-1	16	CASSRAGAGSYNEQFF	TGTGCCAGCAGCAGGGCCGGGGCCGGTTCCTACAATGAGCAGTTCTTC
TRBD1	TRBV19	few	TRBJ1-6	13	CASGQGSSSPLHF	TGTGCCAGTGGACAGGGGTCTTCTTCACCCCTCCACTTT
NA	TRBV11-3	medium-sized	TRBJ2-5	16	CASSQGGKGMGETQYF	TGTGCCAGCAGCCAAGGAGGAAAAGGGATGGGAGAGACCCAGTACTTC
NA	TRBV6-8	NA	TRBJ2-7	14	CASSYRQTPYEQYF	TGTGCCAGCAGTTATAGACAGACTCCCTACGAGCAGTACTTC
TRBD2	TRBV10-1	NA	TRBJ2-2	15	CASSRTSGNTGELFF	TGCGCCAGCAGTCGGACTAGCGGGAACACCGGGGAGCTGTTTTTT
TRBD1	TRBV4-1	NA	TRBJ2-7	16	CASSQAPGGNSYEQYF	TGCGCCAGCAGCCAAGCCCCAGGGGGCAATTCCTACGAGCAGTACTTC
NA	TRBV6-8	large	TRBJ2-1	14	CASSLSAGRREQFF	TGTGCCAGCTCGTTATCAGCGGGCCGCAGGGAGCAGTTCTTC
NA	TRBV7-2	NA	TRBJ1-1	13	CASSWDLNTEAFF	TGTGCCAGCAGCTGGGACCTGAACACTGAAGCTTTCTTT
TRBD1	TRBV5-1	once	TRBJ2-1	16	CASSPTGTNSYNEQFF	TGCGCCAGCAGCCCGACAGGGACGAACTCCTACAATGAGCAGTTCTTC
TRBD1	TRBV19	few	TRBJ2-3	14	CASTGTELRDTQYF	TGTGCCAGTACCGGGACAGAACTTCGAGATACGCAGTATTTT
TRBD2	TRBV5-1	NA	TRBJ2-3	16	CASSLGAGEATDTQYF	TGCGCCAGCAGCTTGGGGGCGGGAGAGGCGACAGATACGCAGTATTTT
NA	TRBV6-8	few	TRBJ2-7	14	CASRPAVSSYEQYF	TGTGCCAGCAGGCCAGCGGTTTCGTCCTACGAGCAGTACTTC
NA	TRBV11-3	NA	TRBJ2-5	16	CASSLDSLAGFQTQYF	TGTGCCAGCAGCTTAGACTCCCTAGCCGGGTTCCAGACCCAGTACTTC
NA	TRBV4-1	NA	TRBJ2-2	17	CASSQGGILANTGELFF	TGCGCCAGCAGCCAAGGGGGTATTTTGGCGAACACCGGGGAGCTGTTTTTT
NA	TRBV11-3	few	TRBJ1-1	14	CASSSWGGLTEAFF	TGTGCCAGCAGCTCATGGGGGGGCCTCACTGAAGCTTTCTTT
NA	TRBV6-8	NA	TRBJ1-1	15	CASSPQGRGGTEAFF	TGTGCCAGCAGTCCTCAGGGCAGGGGTGGAACTGAAGCTTTCTTT
NA	TRBV19	NA	TRBJ1-6	13	CASGGSYNSPLHF	TGTGCCAGTGGGGGATCCTATAATTCACCCCTCCACTTT
TRBD2	TRBV28	few	TRBJ2-1	17	CASSLGLAGSSYNEQFF	TGTGCCAGCAGTCTTGGACTAGCGGGGAGCTCCTACAATGAGCAGTTCTTC
NA	TRBV11-3	few	TRBJ2-7	14	CASSRLRKSYEQYF	TGTGCCAGCAGCCGACTACGAAAGTCCTACGAGCAGTACTTC
NA	TRBV11-3	medium-sized	TRBJ2-7	15	CASSSIALSGYEQYF	TGTGCCAGCAGCTCCATCGCCCTTTCAGGATACGAGCAGTACTTC
TRBD1	TRBV5-1	NA	TRBJ2-7	14	CASSFTGQDYEQYF	TGCGCCAGCAGCTTTACTGGACAGGACTACGAGCAGTACTTC
NA	TRBV15	NA	TRBJ2-5	15	CATSRHRTSQETQYF	TGTGCCACCAGCAGACACCGGACGTCCCAAGAGACCCAGTACTTC
NA	TRBV29-1	NA	TRBJ1-2	14	CSVEDGRNNYGYTF	TGCAGCGTTGAAGATGGTCGGAATAACTATGGCTACACCTTC
NA	TRBV19	NA	TRBJ2-7	15	CASSVAGDTSYEQYF	TGTGCCAGTAGTGTAGCCGGGGATACCTCCTACGAGCAGTACTTC
TRBD1	TRBV19	few	TRBJ1-2	13	CASSPGQGYGYTF	TGTGCCAGTAGTCCCGGACAGGGGTATGGCTACACCTTC
NA	TRBV9	few	TRBJ1-2	15	CASSVWQTGSLGYTF	TGTGCCAGCAGCGTCTGGCAGACGGGTTCCCTCGGCTACACCTTC
NA	TRBV9	medium-sized	TRBJ1-2	16	CASSEEIGGVLYGYTF	TGTGCCAGCAGTGAAGAAATCGGCGGTGTTCTCTATGGCTACACCTTC
TRBD2	TRBV5-1	NA	TRBJ2-1	18	CASSASLVGGGTYNEQFF	TGCGCCAGCAGCGCCTCTTTAGTGGGCGGGGGGACTTACAATGAGCAGTTCTTC
TRBD1	TRBV15	few	TRBJ2-4	16	CATTRERQGIQNIQYF	TGTGCCACCACCCGAGAGCGACAGGGGATCCAAAACATTCAGTACTTC
TRBD2	TRBV19	NA	TRBJ2-5	15	CASSHPAGYQETQYF	TGTGCCAGTAGTCATCCAGCGGGGTACCAAGAGACCCAGTACTTC
NA	TRBV18	NA	TRBJ2-7	13	CASSPNRENEQYF	TGTGCCAGCTCACCAAACAGGGAAAACGAGCAGTACTTC
NA	TRBV9	NA	TRBJ1-3	14	CASSVRQAGNTIYF	TGTGCCAGCAGCGTGCGACAGGCTGGAAACACCATATATTTT
NA	TRBV9	few	TRBJ2-5	13	CASSKAVQETQYF	TGTGCCAGCAGTAAAGCTGTTCAAGAGACCCAGTACTTC
NA	TRBV11-3	medium-sized	TRBJ2-1	16	CASSLIWGGKYNEQFF	TGTGCCAGCAGCTTAATTTGGGGAGGAAAATACAATGAGCAGTTCTTC
NA	TRBV9	few	TRBJ1-3	20	CASSPSTPGTDSSSGNTIYF	TGTGCCAGCAGCCCTAGCACCCCAGGGACGGACTCCAGCTCTGGAAACACCATATATTTT
NA	TRBV9	NA	TRBJ2-2	15	CASSVGRINTGELFF	TGTGCCAGCAGCGTCGGACGGATAAACACCGGGGAGCTGTTTTTT
TRBD1	TRBV5-1	NA	TRBJ1-4	15	CASSLAGTGIEKLFF	TGCGCCAGCAGCTTGGCCGGGACAGGTATCGAAAAACTGTTTTTT
NA	TRBV14	NA	TRBJ1-1	13	CASSQSADTEAFF	TGTGCCAGCAGCCAATCAGCGGACACTGAAGCTTTCTTT
TRBD2	TRBV28	few	TRBJ2-3	17	CASSLDQWTSGGQTQYF	TGTGCCAGCAGTTTAGACCAATGGACTAGCGGGGGACAGACGCAGTATTTT
NA	TRBV6-8	medium-sized	TRBJ1-2	14	CASSYSPRSYGYTF	TGTGCCAGCAGTTACTCTCCGAGATCCTATGGCTACACCTTC
NA	TRBV9	NA	TRBJ1-5	14	CASSVSGDDQPQHF	TGTGCCAGCAGCGTTTCAGGGGACGATCAGCCCCAGCATTTT
NA	TRBV12-5	NA	TRBJ2-1	11	CASTRGGLQFF	TGTGCCAGCACCCGAGGGGGACTCCAGTTCTTC
NA	TRBV18	NA	TRBJ1-1	14	CASSGLGQNTEAFF	TGTGCCAGCTCAGGGCTCGGGCAGAACACTGAAGCTTTCTTT
TRBD2	TRBV10-3	NA	TRBJ2-1	15	CAADSGTRGESEQFF	TGTGCCGCCGATTCCGGGACTAGAGGGGAGTCTGAGCAGTTCTTC
NA	TRBV11-3	NA	TRBJ2-1	18	CASSSKPWASETYNEQFF	TGTGCCAGCAGCTCCAAACCTTGGGCTAGCGAGACCTACAATGAGCAGTTCTTC
NA	TRBV18	NA	TRBJ1-4	16	CASSPQHSATNEKLFF	TGTGCCAGCTCACCCCAACACAGCGCAACTAATGAAAAACTGTTTTTT